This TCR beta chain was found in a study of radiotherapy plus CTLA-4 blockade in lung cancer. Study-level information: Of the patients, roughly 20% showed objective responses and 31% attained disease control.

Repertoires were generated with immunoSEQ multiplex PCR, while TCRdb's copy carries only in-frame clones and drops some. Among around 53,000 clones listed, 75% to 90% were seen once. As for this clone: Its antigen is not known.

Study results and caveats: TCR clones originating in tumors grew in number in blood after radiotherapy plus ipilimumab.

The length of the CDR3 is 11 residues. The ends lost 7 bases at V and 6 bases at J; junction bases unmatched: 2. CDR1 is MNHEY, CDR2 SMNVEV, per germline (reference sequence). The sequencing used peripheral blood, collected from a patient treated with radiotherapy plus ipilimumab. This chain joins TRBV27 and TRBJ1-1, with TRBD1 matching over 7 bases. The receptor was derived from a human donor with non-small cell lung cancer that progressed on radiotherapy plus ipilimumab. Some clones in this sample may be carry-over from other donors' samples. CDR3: CASTQGAEAFF. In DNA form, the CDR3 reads TGTGCCAGCACCCAGGGGGCTGAAGCTTTCTTT.